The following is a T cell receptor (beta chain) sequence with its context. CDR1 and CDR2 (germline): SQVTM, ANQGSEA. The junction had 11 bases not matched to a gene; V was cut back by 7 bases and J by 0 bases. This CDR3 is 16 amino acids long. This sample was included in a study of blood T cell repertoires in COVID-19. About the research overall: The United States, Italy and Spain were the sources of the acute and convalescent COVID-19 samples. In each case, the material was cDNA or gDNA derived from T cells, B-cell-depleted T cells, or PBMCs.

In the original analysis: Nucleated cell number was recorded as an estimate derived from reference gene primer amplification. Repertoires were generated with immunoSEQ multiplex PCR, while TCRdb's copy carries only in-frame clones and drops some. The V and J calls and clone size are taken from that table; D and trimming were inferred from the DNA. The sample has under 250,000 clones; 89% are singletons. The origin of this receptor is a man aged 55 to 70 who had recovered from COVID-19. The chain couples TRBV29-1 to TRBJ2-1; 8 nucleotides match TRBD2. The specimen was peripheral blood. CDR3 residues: CSAEGGSGTSYNEQFF. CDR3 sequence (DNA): TGCAGCGCCGAGGGAGGTAGCGGGACCTCCTACAATGAGCAGTTCTTC.